This TCR beta chain was identified during a study of T cells in Graves' hyperthyroidism and ophthalmopathy. This clonotype was seen only once. Trimming shortened V by 0 bases and J by 7 bases, and 15 bases separated the two germline ends. This CDR3 is 15 amino acids long. Germline CDR1 reads ENHRY; CDR2 reads SYGVKD. What was amplified from RNA transcripts were TCR beta CDR3 regions. TCR CDR3 underwent first-round RT-PCR with the HTBI primer set. TCRdb fed the multiplex PCR reads into MiXCR, producing one record per CDR3 protein. The sample has fewer than 600,000 distinct CDR3 sequences, about 15% seen once. Among the patients, aged 18 to 65, hyperthyroidism was newly diagnosed and had lasted under 2 months. The diagnostic basis comprised clinical symptoms, serum thyroxine and TRAb, thyroid ultrasound and orbital computed tomography.

What was sequenced was blood. The TCR sequence derives from a young woman with Graves' hyperthyroidism. The chain employs TRBV10-3 and TRBJ1-2; D gene unclear. CDR3 region: CAISESEGVVGGYTF. The CDR3, as DNA: TGTGCCATCAGTGAGTCGGAGGGTGTGGTTGGTGGCTACACCTTC.